A selection of T cell receptor beta chains follows, all from one sample in a study of breast tumors, draining lymph nodes, adjacent tissues. TCRdb called the multiplex PCR reads again in MiXCR, with one record for every CDR3 protein. The data hold about 180,000 distinct CDR3 sequences, with about 34% observed a single time. The sample consisted of axillary lymph node tissue. Receptors were obtained from a female donor with breast cancer. Some clones in this sample may be carry-over from other donors' samples. Each CDR3 is given with its conserved first and last residue. D genes are given only for firm matches. Size tells how often a clone was seen (once, few, many) or the class of an expanded clone, and some rows leave it out.

TRBV7-8	TRBD2	TRBJ2-1	many	CASSRGTSGGNEQFF	TGTGCCAGCAGCCGAGGGACTAGCGGGGGCAATGAGCAGTTCTTC
TRBV19	NA	TRBJ1-4	many	CASSARGRQSNEKLFF	TGTGCCAGTAGTGCCCGGGGAAGGCAGTCTAATGAAAAACTGTTTTTT
TRBV18	NA	TRBJ2-6	many	CASSNLDSSGANVLTF	TGTGCCAGCTCAAACCTCGACAGCTCTGGGGCCAACGTCCTGACTTTC
TRBV5-6	TRBD1	TRBJ2-1	many	CASSPGVGGWYNEQFF	TGTGCCAGCAGCCCAGGAGTAGGGGGCTGGTACAATGAGCAGTTCTTC
TRBV28	TRBD2	TRBJ2-1	NA	CASSLVPRLAAYNQQFF	TGTGCCAGCTCATTGGTACCTAGACTAGCGGCCTACAATCAGCAGTTCTTC
TRBV12-5	NA	TRBJ1-2	many	CASGFYGTLYGYTF	TGTGCTAGTGGTTTCTACGGGACGCTTTATGGCTACACCTTC
TRBV20-1	TRBD1	TRBJ1-2	NA	CSAQGAGTGAYGYTF	TGCAGTGCCCAGGGGGCCGGGACAGGGGCCTACGGCTACACCTTC
TRBV5-1	TRBD2	TRBJ2-1	many	CASSFGTSGGDEQFF	TGCGCCAGCAGCTTCGGGACTAGCGGGGGGGATGAGCAGTTCTTC
TRBV24-1	TRBD1	TRBJ2-1	many	CATSKGARNEQFF	TGTGCCACCAGTAAGGGGGCGCGAAATGAGCAGTTCTTC
TRBV6-5	NA	TRBJ1-1	NA	CGSRGRSNAEAFF	TGTGGGTCAAGGGGGAGGTCGAACGCTGAAGCTTTCTTT
TRBV6-1	NA	TRBJ1-3	many	CASSETGSGVRGNTVYF	TGTGCCAGCAGTGAAACGGGGAGCGGGGTCCGAGGAAACACCGTATATTTT
TRBV20-1	TRBD1	TRBJ1-6	many	CSASDRGQGSPLHF	TGCAGTGCTAGTGACAGGGGGCAAGGTTCACCCCTCCACTTT
TRBV28	NA	TRBJ1-2	many	CASSQRYGYTF	TGTGCCAGCAGCCAACGGTATGGCTACACCTTC
TRBV4-1	NA	TRBJ2-3	many	CASSQIKGGVSTDTQYF	TGCGCCAGCAGCCAAATTAAGGGGGGGGTTAGCACAGATACGCAGTATTTT
TRBV10-2	NA	TRBJ1-2	many	CASSDQGNYGYTF	TGCGCCAGCAGTGATCAGGGTAACTATGGCTACACCTTC
TRBV11-2	TRBD1	TRBJ1-6	NA	CARAATGGERSPLHF	TGTGCTAGAGCCGCGACAGGGGGCGAGAGGTCACCCCTCCACTTT
TRBV6-5	NA	TRBJ1-1	few	CASSTRGMMNTEAFF	TGTGCCAGCAGTACTCGCGGAATGATGAACACTGAAGCTTTCTTT
TRBV7-3	NA	TRBJ2-7	NA	CASNKLTEQYF	TGTGCCAGCAATAAATTGACAGAGCAGTACTTC
TRBV29-1	NA	TRBJ2-1	many	CSVEVDLTYNEQFF	TGCAGCGTTGAAGTTGACCTCACCTACAATGAGCAGTTCTTC
TRBV28	TRBD2	TRBJ2-7	NA	CASSLELAGEEQYF	TGTGCCAGCAGTTTAGAACTAGCGGGGGAAGAGCAGTACTTC